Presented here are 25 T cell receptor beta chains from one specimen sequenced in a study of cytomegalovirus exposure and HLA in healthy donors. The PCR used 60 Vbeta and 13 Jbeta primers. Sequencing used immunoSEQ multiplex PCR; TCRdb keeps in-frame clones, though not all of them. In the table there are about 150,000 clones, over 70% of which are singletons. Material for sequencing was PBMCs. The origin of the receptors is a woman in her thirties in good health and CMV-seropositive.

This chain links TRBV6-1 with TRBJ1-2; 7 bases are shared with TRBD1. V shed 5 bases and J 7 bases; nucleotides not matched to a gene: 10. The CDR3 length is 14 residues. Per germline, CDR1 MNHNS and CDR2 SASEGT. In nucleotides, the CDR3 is TGTGCCAGCAGTTCCGATACAGGGGTGTTTGGCTACACCTTC. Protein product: CASSSDTGVFGYTF.

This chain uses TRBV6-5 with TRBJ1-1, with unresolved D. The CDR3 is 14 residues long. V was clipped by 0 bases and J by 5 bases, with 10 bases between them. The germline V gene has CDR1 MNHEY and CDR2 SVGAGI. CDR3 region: CASSYSNGETEAFF. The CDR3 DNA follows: TGTGCCAGCAGTTACTCGAATGGGGAGACTGAAGCTTTCTTT.

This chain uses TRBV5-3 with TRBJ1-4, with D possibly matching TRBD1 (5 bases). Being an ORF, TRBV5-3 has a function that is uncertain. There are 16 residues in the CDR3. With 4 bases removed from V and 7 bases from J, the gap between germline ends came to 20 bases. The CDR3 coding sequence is TGTGCCAGAAGCCGCAGGGATAGAGGACGCGGTGAAAAACTGTTTTTT. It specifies CARSRRDRGRGEKLFF.

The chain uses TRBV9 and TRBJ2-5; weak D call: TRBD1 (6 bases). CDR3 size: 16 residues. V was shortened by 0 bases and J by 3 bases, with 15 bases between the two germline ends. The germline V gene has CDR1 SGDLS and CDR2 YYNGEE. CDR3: CASSVGVNRGKETQYF. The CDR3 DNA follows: TGTGCCAGCAGCGTAGGGGTCAATAGGGGGAAAGAGACCCAGTACTTC.

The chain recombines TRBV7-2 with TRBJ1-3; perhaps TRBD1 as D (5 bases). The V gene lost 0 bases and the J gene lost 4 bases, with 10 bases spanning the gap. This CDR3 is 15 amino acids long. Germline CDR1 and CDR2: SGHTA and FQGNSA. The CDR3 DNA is TGTGCCAGCAGCTTAGCAGGGACTTCCGGAAACACCATATATTTT. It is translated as CASSLAGTSGNTIYF.

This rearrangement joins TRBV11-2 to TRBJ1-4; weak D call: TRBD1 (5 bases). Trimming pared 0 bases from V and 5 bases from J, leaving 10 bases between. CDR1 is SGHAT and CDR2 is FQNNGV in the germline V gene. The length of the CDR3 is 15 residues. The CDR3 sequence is CASSLEGTENEKLFF. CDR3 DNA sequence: TGTGCCAGCAGCTTAGAAGGGACTGAGAATGAAAAACTGTTTTTT.

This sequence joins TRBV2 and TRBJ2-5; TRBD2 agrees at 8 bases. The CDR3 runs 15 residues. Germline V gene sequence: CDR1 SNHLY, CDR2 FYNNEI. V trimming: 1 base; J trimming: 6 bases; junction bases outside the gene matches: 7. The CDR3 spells CASSEGSGGPKTQYF. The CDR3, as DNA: TGTGCCAGCAGTGAAGGGTCGGGGGGGCCGAAGACCCAGTACTTC.

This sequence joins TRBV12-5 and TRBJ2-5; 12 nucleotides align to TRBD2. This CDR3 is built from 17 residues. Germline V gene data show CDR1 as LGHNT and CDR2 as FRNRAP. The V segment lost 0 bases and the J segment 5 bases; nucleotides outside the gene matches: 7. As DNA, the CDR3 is TGTGCTAGTGGTTTGGTACTAGAAACTAGCGGGGGGGAGACCCAGTACTTC. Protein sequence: CASGLVLETSGGETQYF. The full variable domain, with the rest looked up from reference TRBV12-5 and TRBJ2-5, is DARVTQTPRHKVTEMGQEVTMRCQPILGHNTVFWYRQTMMQGLELLAYFRNRAPLDDSGMPKDRFSAEMPDATLATLKIQPSEPRDSAVYFCASGLVLETSGGETQYFGPGTRLLVL.

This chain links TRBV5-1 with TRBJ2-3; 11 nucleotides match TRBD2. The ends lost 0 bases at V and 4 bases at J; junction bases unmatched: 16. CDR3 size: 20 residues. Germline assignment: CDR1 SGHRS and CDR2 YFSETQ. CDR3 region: CASSLAVASGRPSTPDTQYF. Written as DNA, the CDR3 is TGCGCCAGCAGCTTGGCCGTCGCTAGCGGGAGGCCCTCAACCCCAGATACGCAGTATTTT. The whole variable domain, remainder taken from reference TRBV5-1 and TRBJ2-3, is KAGVTQTPRYLIKTRGQQVTLSCSPISGHRSVSWYQQTPGQGLQFLFEYFSETQRNKGNFPGRFSGRQFSNSRSEMNVSTLELGDSALYLCASSLAVASGRPSTPDTQYFGPGTRLTVL.

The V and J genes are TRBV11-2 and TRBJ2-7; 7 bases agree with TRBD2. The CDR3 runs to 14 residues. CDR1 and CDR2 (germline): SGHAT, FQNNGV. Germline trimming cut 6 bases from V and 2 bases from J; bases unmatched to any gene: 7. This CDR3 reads CASRGAGSPYEQYF. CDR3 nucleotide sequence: TGTGCCAGCAGGGGAGCGGGATCCCCCTACGAGCAGTACTTC.

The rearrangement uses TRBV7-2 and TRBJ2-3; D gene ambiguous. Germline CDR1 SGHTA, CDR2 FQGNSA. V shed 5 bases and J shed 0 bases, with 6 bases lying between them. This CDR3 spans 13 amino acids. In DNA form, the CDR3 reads TGTGCCAGCAGCCTCCCTAGCACAGATACGCAGTATTTT. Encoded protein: CASSLPSTDTQYF. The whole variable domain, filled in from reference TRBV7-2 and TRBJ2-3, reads GAGVSQSPSNKVTEKGKDVELRCDPISGHTALYWYRQSLGQGLEFLIYFQGNSAPDKSGLPSDRFSAERTGGSVSTLTIQRTQQEDSAVYLCASSLPSTDTQYFGPGTRLTVL.

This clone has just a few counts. Here the CDR3 reads CASSPGGASYEQYF. The DNA of the CDR3 is TGTGCCAGCAGTCCGGGTGGAGCCTCCTACGAGCAGTACTTC. The chain links TRBV28 to TRBJ2-7; D gene unclear. The CDR3 runs to 14 residues. The V end lost 5 bases, the J end lost 0 bases, and 11 bases lay between the germline ends. The V gene's germline CDR1 is MDHEN and CDR2 SYDVKM. Variable domain in full (rest from reference TRBV28 and TRBJ2-7): DVKVTQSSRYLVKRTGEKVFLECVQDMDHENMFWYRQDPGLGLRLIYFSYDVKMKEKGDIPEGYSVSREKKERFSLILESASTNQTSMYLCASSPGGASYEQYFGPGTRLTVT.

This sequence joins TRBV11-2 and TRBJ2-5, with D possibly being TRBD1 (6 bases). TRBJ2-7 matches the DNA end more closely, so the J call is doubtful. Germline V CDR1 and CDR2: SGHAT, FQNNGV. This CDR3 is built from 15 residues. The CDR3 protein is CASSSGQQHSYEQYF. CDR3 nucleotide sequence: TGTGCCAGCAGCTCCGGACAGCAACACTCCTACGAGCAGTACTTC.

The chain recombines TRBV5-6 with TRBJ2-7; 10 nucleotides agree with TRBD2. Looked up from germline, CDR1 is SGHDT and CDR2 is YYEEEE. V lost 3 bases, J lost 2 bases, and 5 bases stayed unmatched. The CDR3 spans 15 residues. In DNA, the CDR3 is TGTGCCAGCAGCTGGCCAGCGGGAGGGCCCTACGAGCAGTACTTC. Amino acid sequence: CASSWPAGGPYEQYF.

The chain's CDR3 is CASSGFITSDYNEQFF. The DNA for the CDR3 is TGTGCCAGCAGTGGTTTCATTACTAGCGACTACAATGAGCAGTTCTTC. The chain uses TRBV6-4 and TRBJ2-1; 7 bases line up with TRBD2. Trimming cost V 4 bases and J 3 bases; bases outside gene matches: 9. The CDR3 covers 16 residues. CDR1 is MRHNA and CDR2 is SNTAGT in the germline V gene.

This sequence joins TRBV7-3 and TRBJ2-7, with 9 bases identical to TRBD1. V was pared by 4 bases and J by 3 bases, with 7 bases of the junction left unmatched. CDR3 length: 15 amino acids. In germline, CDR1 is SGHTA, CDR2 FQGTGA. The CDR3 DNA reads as TGTGCCAGCAGCTCTAGGGACAGGGTCGGCTACGAGCAGTACTTC. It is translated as CASSSRDRVGYEQYF.

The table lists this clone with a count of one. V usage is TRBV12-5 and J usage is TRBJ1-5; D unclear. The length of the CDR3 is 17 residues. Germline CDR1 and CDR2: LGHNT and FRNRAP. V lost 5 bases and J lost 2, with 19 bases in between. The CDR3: CASGPGTSSLGNQPQHF. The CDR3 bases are TGTGCTAGTGGTCCAGGCACATCGTCCTTGGGCAATCAGCCCCAGCATTTT.

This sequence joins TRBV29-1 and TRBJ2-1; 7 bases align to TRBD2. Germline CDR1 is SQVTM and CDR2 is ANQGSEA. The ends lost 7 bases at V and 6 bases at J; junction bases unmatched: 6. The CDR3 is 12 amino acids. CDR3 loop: CSGEGLGNEQFF. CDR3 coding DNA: TGCAGCGGGGAGGGTTTGGGCAATGAGCAGTTCTTC.

CDR3: CASSITQAGYEQYF. In DNA, the CDR3 is TGTGCCAGTAGTATAACCCAAGCTGGCTACGAGCAGTACTTC. This sequence joins TRBV19 and TRBJ2-7; D unresolved. CDR3 size: 14 residues. V lost 2 bases and J 3 bases, leaving 11 bases between the germline ends. Germline V gives CDR1 LNHDA, CDR2 SQIVND (reference sequence).

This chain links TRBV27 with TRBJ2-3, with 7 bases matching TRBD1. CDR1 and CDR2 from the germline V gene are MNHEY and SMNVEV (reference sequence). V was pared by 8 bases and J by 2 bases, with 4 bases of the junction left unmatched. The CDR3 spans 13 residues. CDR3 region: CASVDRVTDTQYF. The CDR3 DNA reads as TGTGCCAGCGTAGACAGGGTCACAGATACGCAGTATTTT.

CDR3 protein: CASSYSTGTSGRRRFF. In DNA form, the CDR3 reads TGTGCCAGCAGTTACTCTACCGGGACTAGCGGGAGAAGGCGGTTCTTC. This chain joins TRBV6-5 and TRBJ2-1; 14 nucleotides match TRBD2. The CDR3 runs to 16 residues. Unmatched junction bases numbered 10, after V lost 0 bases and J lost 15 bases. The germline V gene has CDR1 MNHEY and CDR2 SVGAGI.

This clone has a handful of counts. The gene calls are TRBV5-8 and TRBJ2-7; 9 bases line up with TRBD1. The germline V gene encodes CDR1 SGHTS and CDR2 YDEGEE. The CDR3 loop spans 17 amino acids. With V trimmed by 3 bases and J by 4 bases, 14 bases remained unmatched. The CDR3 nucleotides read TGTGCCAGCAGCTCGACATGGGGTACAGGGGGCGCGTACGAGCAGTACTTC. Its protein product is CASSSTWGTGGAYEQYF.

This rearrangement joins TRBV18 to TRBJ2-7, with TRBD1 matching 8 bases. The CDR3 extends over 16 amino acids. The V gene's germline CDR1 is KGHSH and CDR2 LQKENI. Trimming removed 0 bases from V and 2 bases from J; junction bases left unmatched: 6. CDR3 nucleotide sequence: TGTGCCAGCTCACCACCGGCAGGACAGGGAGCCTACGAGCAGTACTTC. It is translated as CASSPPAGQGAYEQYF.

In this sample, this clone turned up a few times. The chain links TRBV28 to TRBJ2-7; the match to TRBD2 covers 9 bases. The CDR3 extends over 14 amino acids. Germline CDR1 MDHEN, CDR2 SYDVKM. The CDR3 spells CAPAGLACHYEQYF. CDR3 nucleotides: TGTGCACCGGCGGGACTAGCATGCCACTACGAGCAGTACTTC.

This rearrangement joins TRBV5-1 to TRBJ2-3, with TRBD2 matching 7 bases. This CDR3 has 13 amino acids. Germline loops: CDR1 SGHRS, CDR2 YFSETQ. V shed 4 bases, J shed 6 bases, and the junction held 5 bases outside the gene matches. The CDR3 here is CASSDSGQDTQYF. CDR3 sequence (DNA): TGCGCCAGCAGCGATAGCGGGCAGGATACGCAGTATTTT. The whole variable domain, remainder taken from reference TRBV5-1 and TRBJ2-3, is KAGVTQTPRYLIKTRGQQVTLSCSPISGHRSVSWYQQTPGQGLQFLFEYFSETQRNKGNFPGRFSGRQFSNSRSEMNVSTLELGDSALYLCASSDSGQDTQYFGPGTRLTVL.